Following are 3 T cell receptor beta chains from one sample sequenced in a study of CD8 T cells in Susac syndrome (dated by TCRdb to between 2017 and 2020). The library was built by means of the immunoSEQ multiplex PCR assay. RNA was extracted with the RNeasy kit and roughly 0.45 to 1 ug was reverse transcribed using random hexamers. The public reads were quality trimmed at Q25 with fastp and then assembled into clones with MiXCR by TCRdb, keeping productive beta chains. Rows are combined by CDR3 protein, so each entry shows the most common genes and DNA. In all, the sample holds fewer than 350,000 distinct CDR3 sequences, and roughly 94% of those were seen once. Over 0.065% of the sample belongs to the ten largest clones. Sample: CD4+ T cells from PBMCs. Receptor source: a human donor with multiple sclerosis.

The CDR3 DNA sequence: TGCGCCAGCAGCCAATCTAGCGGGGGGCCGAACACCGGGGAGCTGTTTTTT. It encodes CASSQSSGGPNTGELFF. The chain couples TRBV4-1 to TRBJ2-2; TRBD2 matches 11 bases. Germline V gene lookup returns CDR1 MGHRA and CDR2 YSYEKL. The V segment lost 2 bases and the J segment 0 bases; nucleotides outside the gene matches: 2. The CDR3 spans 17 residues.

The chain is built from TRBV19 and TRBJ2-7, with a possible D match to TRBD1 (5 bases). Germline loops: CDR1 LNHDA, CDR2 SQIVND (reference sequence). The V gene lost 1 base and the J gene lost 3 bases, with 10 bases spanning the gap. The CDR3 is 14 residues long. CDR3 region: CASSIVVRDYEQYF. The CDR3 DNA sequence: TGTGCCAGTAGTATAGTTGTCAGGGACTACGAGCAGTACTTC.

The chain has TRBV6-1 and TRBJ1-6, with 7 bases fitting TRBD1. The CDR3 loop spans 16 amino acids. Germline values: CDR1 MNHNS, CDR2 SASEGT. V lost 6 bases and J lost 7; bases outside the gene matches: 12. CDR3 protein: CASRPVRQGHNSPLHF. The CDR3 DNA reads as TGTGCCAGCAGGCCGGTGAGACAGGGTCACAATTCACCCCTCCACTTT.